This TCR beta chain appears in the sequencing data of a study of blood T cell repertoires in COVID-19 (dated by TCRdb to the early 2020s). In terms of the full investigation: Samples from collaborators originated in the United States, Italy and Spain and spanned both the acute and convalescent phases of COVID-19. Samples came from the ongoing ImmuneRACE study (first 160 participants) plus 1,254 subjects from 6 global collaborators. Sample metadata almost always included a de-identified subject ID, COVID-19 status, age in years and sex. Where HLA class I and class II types were available, the types were taken from metadata supplied by the sample provider, not from assay-based typing. The repertoires were released in a freely available public database meant as a resource for research on the immune response to SARS-CoV-2. The dataset comprised deeply sampled blood TCRbeta repertoires from subjects exposed to, actively infected with, or recovered from COVID-19. The material from the prospective study consisted of cDNA or gDNA derived from T cells, B-cell-depleted T cells, or PBMCs.

Note on this clone: Its antigen is still unknown. No base-level quality is on record; no much larger clone is a single base apart.

TCRbeta CDR3 regions were amplified from genomic DNA by means of the immunoSEQ Assay, a bias-controlled multiplex PCR. The source study handled its data this way. The number of nucleated cells in each sample was estimated by amplification of reference gene primers within the assay. Sequence reads were collapsed and filtered to measure the absolute abundance of every unique TCRbeta CDR3 rearrangement. For each sample, productive Simpson clonality was calculated as the square root of Simpson's diversity index across productive rearrangements. The immuneACCESS repertoire file appears here via TCRdb, limited to in-frame rearrangements. These files lack a portion of the clones; in checked studies, under half of the deficit traces to unresolved V genes, and the cause of the others is not known. V and J calls and clone size are copied from that table; D and trimming were computed from the DNA. In all, the sample holds approximately 170,000 clones, and 84% of those were seen once. 6% to 9% of the sample lies in the top ten.

The CDR3 numbers 13 residues from cysteine through phenylalanine. Only the CDR3 DNA stays, 39 bases, in frame from base 1. V and J lose 6 bases and 4 bases, and a span of 10 bases separates them. Here is what the overall study found, with its caveats: The quantity of clinical and demographic metadata differed by source and by participant and was supplied without curation.

Another Seattle source contributed samples from volunteer blood donors who had recovered from COVID-19. The collaborating institutions used their own protocols to collect whole blood in K2EDTA tubes. For TCRbeta analysis, collaborator samples were shipped as frozen whole blood, as isolated PBMCs, or as DNA extracted from either sample type. The sequence was collected from a man in his forties who had recovered from COVID-19. The material sequenced was peripheral blood. Rearrangement joined TRBV12-3 or TRBV12-4 to TRBJ1-5; no D gene can be assigned with confidence. The nucleotides are TGTGCCAGCAGCCTTGACATTAATCAGCCCCAGCATTTT. The encoded protein is CASSLDINQPQHF.